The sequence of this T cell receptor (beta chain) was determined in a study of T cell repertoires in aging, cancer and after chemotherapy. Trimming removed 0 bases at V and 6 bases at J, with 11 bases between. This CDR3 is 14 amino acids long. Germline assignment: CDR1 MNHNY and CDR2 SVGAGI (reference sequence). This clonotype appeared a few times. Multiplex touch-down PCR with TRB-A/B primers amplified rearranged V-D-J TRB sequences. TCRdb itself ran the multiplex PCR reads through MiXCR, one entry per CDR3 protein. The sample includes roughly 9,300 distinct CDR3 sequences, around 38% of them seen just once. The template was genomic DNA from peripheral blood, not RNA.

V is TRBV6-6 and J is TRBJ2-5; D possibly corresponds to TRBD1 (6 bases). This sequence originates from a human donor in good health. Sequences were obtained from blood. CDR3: CASSYSQGIQTQYF. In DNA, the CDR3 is TGTGCCAGCAGTTACTCACAGGGAATTCAGACCCAGTACTTC.